This record looks at one T cell receptor (beta chain) sequence and its context. Its antigen is currently unknown. V was trimmed by 6 bases and J by 5 bases, leaving 16 bases between them. CDR3 length: 13 residues. CDR1 is DFQATT, CDR2 SNEGSKA, per germline (reference sequence). This specimen belongs to a study of CD8 T cells in ankylosing spondylitis. Study findings and constraints: Enrichment of disease-linked clones was reportedly significant in matched ankylosing spondylitis synovial fluid. Ankylosing spondylitis blood appeared to be characterized by a TCR beta motif of roughly eight highly homologous variants. Earlier studies detected some motif variants in reactive arthritis synovial fluid and blood.

Each TCR beta library was made by quantitative 5'-RACE that incorporated molecular barcodes. TCRdb used MiXCR to reprocess the 5' RACE reads, holding one entry per CDR3 protein. The table includes about 150,000 distinct CDR3 sequences, 40% to 50% detected once. This TCR derives from a male donor with ankylosing spondylitis. Sequencing was carried out using synovial fluid, either unsorted or a sorted T cell fraction (not recorded which). The chain employs TRBV20-1 and TRBJ2-5; weak D call: TRBD2 (6 bases). In DNA form, the CDR3 reads TGCAGTGCGTCGGGAGTTGGTAGGGAGACCCAGTACTTC. Its translation is CSASGVGRETQYF.